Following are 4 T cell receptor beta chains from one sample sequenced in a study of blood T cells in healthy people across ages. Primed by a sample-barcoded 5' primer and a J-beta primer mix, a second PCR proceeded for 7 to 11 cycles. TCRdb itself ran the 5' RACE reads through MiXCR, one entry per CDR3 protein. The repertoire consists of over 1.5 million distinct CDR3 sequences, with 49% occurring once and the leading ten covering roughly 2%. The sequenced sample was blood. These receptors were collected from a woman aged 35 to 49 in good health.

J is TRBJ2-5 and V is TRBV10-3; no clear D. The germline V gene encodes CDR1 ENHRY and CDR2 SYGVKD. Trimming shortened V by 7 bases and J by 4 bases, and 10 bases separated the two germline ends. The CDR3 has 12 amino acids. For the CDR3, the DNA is TGTGCCATCAAGAACCCCGGAGAGACCCAGTACTTC. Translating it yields CAIKNPGETQYF.

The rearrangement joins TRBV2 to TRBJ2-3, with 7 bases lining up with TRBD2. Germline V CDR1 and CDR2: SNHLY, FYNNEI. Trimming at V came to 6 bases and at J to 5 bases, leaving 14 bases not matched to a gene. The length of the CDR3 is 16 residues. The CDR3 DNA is TGTGCCAGCAGGCTAGCGGCGAGTCTTATGTTAGATACGCAGTATTTT. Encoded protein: CASRLAASLMLDTQYF.

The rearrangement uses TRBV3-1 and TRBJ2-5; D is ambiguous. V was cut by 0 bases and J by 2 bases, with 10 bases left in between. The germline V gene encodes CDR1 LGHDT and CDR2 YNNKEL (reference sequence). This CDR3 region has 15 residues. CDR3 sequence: CASSQEQAFQETQYF. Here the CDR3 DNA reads TGTGCCAGCAGCCAAGAGCAGGCCTTTCAAGAGACCCAGTACTTC.

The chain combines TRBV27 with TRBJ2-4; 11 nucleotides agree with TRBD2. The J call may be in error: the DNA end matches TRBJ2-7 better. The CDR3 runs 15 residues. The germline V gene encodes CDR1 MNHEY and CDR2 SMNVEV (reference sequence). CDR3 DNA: TGTGCCAGCAGGGGAACTAGCGGGGGCCAAGGCGAGCAGTACTTC. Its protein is CASRGTSGGQGEQYF.